This is a list of T cell receptor beta chains from one sample in a study of vaccination effects on CD4 cells after COVID-19. Their antigens are not known. Method: immunoSEQ multiplex PCR; TCRdb's copy keeps in-frame clones and lacks some. This table holds 17,000 or so clones, about 74% found once. The input for sequencing was CD4+ T cells from PBMCs cultured with SARS-CoV-2 spike peptides, taken before COVID-19 vaccination. The source is a human donor who had a prior SARS-CoV-2 infection. Both conserved end residues are part of each CDR3. Each record gives: V gene, clone size, J gene, D gene, CDR3 protein, CDR3 DNA. D genes are given only for firm matches. Part of the rows lack a size; the others show once, few, many or a class for expanded clones.

V: TRBV19
size: once
J: TRBJ2-1
D: .
CDR3: CASSIRQGPYNEQFF
DNA: TGTGCCAGTAGTATTAGGCAGGGACCCTACAATGAGCAGTTCTTC

V: TRBV27
size: .
J: TRBJ2-4
D: TRBD2
CDR3: CASSSPSGAKNIQYF
DNA: TGTGCCAGCAGTTCACCTAGCGGAGCCAAAAACATTCAGTACTTC

V: TRBV18
size: .
J: TRBJ1-5
D: .
CDR3: CASSHSVSGADQPQHF
DNA: TGTGCCAGCTCACATTCCGTATCGGGGGCTGATCAGCCCCAGCATTTT

V: TRBV7-9
size: .
J: TRBJ1-2
D: .
CDR3: CASSFSTGPYGYTF
DNA: TGTGCCAGCAGTTTCAGTACAGGGCCTTATGGCTACACCTTC

V: TRBV6-5
size: .
J: TRBJ1-1
D: .
CDR3: CASSYQMNTEAFF
DNA: TGTGCCAGCAGTTACCAGATGAACACTGAAGCTTTCTTT

V: TRBV5-1
size: .
J: TRBJ2-6
D: TRBD2
CDR3: CASSSGLAGPPNSGANVLTF
DNA: TGCGCCAGCAGCTCCGGACTAGCGGGCCCCCCAAACTCTGGGGCCAACGTCCTGACTTTC

V: TRBV5-1
size: .
J: TRBJ2-7
D: TRBD1
CDR3: CASSANRGPTYEQYF
DNA: TGCGCCAGCAGCGCCAACAGGGGTCCTACCTACGAGCAGTACTTC

V: TRBV7-2
size: .
J: TRBJ2-2
D: .
CDR3: CASSLELSGAGELFF
DNA: TGTGCCAGCAGCTTAGAACTGTCGGGGGCCGGGGAGCTGTTTTTT

V: TRBV6-5
size: .
J: TRBJ2-3
D: TRBD2
CDR3: CASSGGSLSGTQYF
DNA: TGTGCCAGCAGCGGCGGGAGCCTGTCGGGTACGCAGTATTTT

V: TRBV5-1
size: .
J: TRBJ2-3
D: TRBD2
CDR3: CASSFGAGDRRDTQYF
DNA: TGCGCCAGCAGCTTTGGGGCGGGAGACCGTCGGGATACGCAGTATTTT

V: TRBV6-5
size: .
J: TRBJ1-4
D: .
CDR3: CASLRSTNEKLFF
DNA: TGTGCCAGCCTAAGGAGTACTAATGAAAAACTGTTTTTT

V: TRBV15
size: .
J: TRBJ2-1
D: TRBD2
CDR3: CATSRPSGGADIEQFF
DNA: TGTGCCACCAGCAGACCTAGCGGGGGGGCTGATATAGAGCAGTTCTTC

V: TRBV13
size: .
J: TRBJ2-7
D: TRBD2
CDR3: CASMASGLYEQYF
DNA: TGTGCCAGCATGGCTAGCGGACTCTACGAGCAGTACTTC

V: TRBV30
size: .
J: TRBJ1-1
D: .
CDR3: CAGDRAEAFF
DNA: TGTGCCGGAGATAGGGCTGAAGCTTTCTTT

V: TRBV7-2
size: few
J: TRBJ1-1
D: .
CDR3: CASSAFPRGMRTEAFF
DNA: TGTGCCAGCAGCGCTTTCCCCCGGGGGATGAGGACTGAAGCTTTCTTT

V: TRBV5-6
size: once
J: TRBJ2-7
D: .
CDR3: CASSLVLGSTYEQYF
DNA: TGTGCCAGCAGCTTGGTTCTGGGGAGTACCTACGAGCAGTACTTC

V: TRBV4-2
size: .
J: TRBJ2-7
D: .
CDR3: CASSQVTRRHEQYF
DNA: TGTGCCAGCAGCCAAGTGACTCGACGGCACGAGCAGTACTTC

V: TRBV14
size: .
J: TRBJ2-6
D: .
CDR3: CASSPYRFSGANVLTF
DNA: TGTGCCAGCAGCCCCTACAGGTTCTCTGGGGCCAACGTCCTGACTTTC

V: TRBV3-1/TRBV3-2
size: .
J: TRBJ2-3
D: .
CDR3: CASSQDVGPGSDTQYF
DNA: TGTGCCAGCAGCCAAGATGTGGGTCCAGGGTCAGATACGCAGTATTTT

V: TRBV3-1/TRBV3-2
size: .
J: TRBJ1-2
D: .
CDR3: CASSQDWQGTNYGYTF
DNA: TGTGCCAGCAGCCAAGATTGGCAGGGCACTAACTATGGCTACACCTTC

V: TRBV6-6
size: .
J: TRBJ2-7
D: .
CDR3: CASSYRNEQYF
DNA: TGTGCCAGCAGTTACCGAAACGAGCAGTACTTC

V: TRBV19
size: .
J: TRBJ2-7
D: .
CDR3: CASRRRHPDYEQYF
DNA: TGTGCCAGCCGGCGGAGACATCCAGACTACGAGCAGTACTTC

V: TRBV5-1
size: .
J: TRBJ2-5
D: .
CDR3: CASSFHPDTEETQYF
DNA: TGCGCCAGCAGCTTTCACCCGGATACGGAAGAGACCCAGTACTTC

V: TRBV21-1
size: .
J: TRBJ2-5
D: .
CDR3: CASRKGAGGLQETQYF
DNA: TGTGCCAGCAGGAAAGGGGCAGGGGGACTCCAAGAGACCCAGTACTTC

V: TRBV9
size: few
J: TRBJ2-7
D: .
CDR3: CASNREGLTREQYF
DNA: TGTGCCAGCAACAGGGAGGGTCTCACTCGAGAGCAGTACTTC

V: TRBV5-1
size: .
J: TRBJ1-2
D: .
CDR3: CATRKDKNYGYTF
DNA: TGCGCCACCCGAAAGGACAAAAACTATGGCTACACCTTC

V: TRBV5-6
size: .
J: TRBJ2-1
D: .
CDR3: CASSFYNEQFF
DNA: TGTGCCAGCAGCTTCTACAATGAGCAGTTCTTC

V: TRBV2
size: .
J: TRBJ1-5
D: .
CDR3: CASSENLSNQPQHF
DNA: TGTGCCAGCAGTGAGAACCTTAGCAATCAGCCCCAGCATTTT

V: TRBV20-1
size: .
J: TRBJ2-7
D: .
CDR3: CSARSPWEQYF
DNA: TGCAGTGCTAGAAGTCCGTGGGAGCAGTACTTC

V: TRBV5-1
size: .
J: TRBJ2-6
D: .
CDR3: CASSSSPSGANVLTF
DNA: TGCGCCAGCAGCTCAAGCCCCTCTGGGGCCAACGTCCTGACTTTC

V: TRBV15
size: .
J: TRBJ2-1
D: TRBD2
CDR3: CATSRGAGTSGGSSYNEQFF
DNA: TGTGCCACCAGCAGAGGTGCGGGGACTAGCGGAGGGAGCTCCTACAATGAGCAGTTCTTC

V: TRBV9
size: .
J: TRBJ2-7
D: TRBD1
CDR3: CASSVVPDRGEQYF
DNA: TGTGCCAGCAGCGTAGTCCCCGACAGGGGCGAGCAGTACTTC

V: TRBV11-3
size: .
J: TRBJ2-1
D: TRBD2
CDR3: CASSILAGLYNEQFF
DNA: TGTGCCAGCAGCATACTAGCGGGTCTATACAATGAGCAGTTCTTC

V: TRBV4-3
size: .
J: TRBJ2-7
D: .
CDR3: CASSQALEGYEQYF
DNA: TGCGCCAGCAGCCAGGCACTAGAAGGGTACGAGCAGTACTTC

V: TRBV27
size: .
J: TRBJ2-4
D: .
CDR3: CASSLDRMYVQYF
DNA: TGTGCCAGCAGTTTAGACCGGATGTACGTTCAGTACTTC

V: TRBV18
size: .
J: TRBJ1-1
D: TRBD1
CDR3: CASSSGQGAGGTEAFF
DNA: TGTGCCAGCTCATCCGGACAGGGGGCGGGGGGCACTGAAGCTTTCTTT

V: TRBV27
size: few
J: TRBJ1-1
D: TRBD1
CDR3: CASSRDRPDDWTEAFF
DNA: TGTGCCAGCAGCCGGGACAGGCCCGACGATTGGACTGAAGCTTTCTTT

V: TRBV12-5
size: once
J: TRBJ2-3
D: .
CDR3: CASGFWLAGTDTQYF
DNA: TGTGCTAGTGGTTTCTGGTTAGCGGGCACAGATACGCAGTATTTT

V: TRBV11-2
size: .
J: TRBJ1-2
D: .
CDR3: CASSAAFTGNYGYTF
DNA: TGTGCCAGCAGCGCCGCCTTCACAGGGAACTATGGCTACACCTTC

V: TRBV3-1/TRBV3-2
size: .
J: TRBJ2-1
D: .
CDR3: CASSPGRLNNEQFF
DNA: TGTGCCAGCAGCCCGGGCCGACTCAACAATGAGCAGTTCTTC

V: TRBV20-1
size: .
J: TRBJ1-3
D: .
CDR3: CSASVFSSGNTIYF
DNA: TGCAGTGCTAGTGTGTTCTCTTCTGGAAACACCATATATTTT

V: TRBV7-9
size: few
J: TRBJ2-3
D: TRBD1
CDR3: CASSLARDRGYTQYF
DNA: TGTGCCAGCAGCTTAGCTCGGGACAGGGGATATACGCAGTATTTT

V: TRBV15
size: .
J: TRBJ2-2
D: .
CDR3: CATSRSTGMDTGELFF
DNA: TGTGCCACCAGCCGCTCAACAGGGATGGACACCGGGGAGCTGTTTTTT

V: TRBV5-1
size: .
J: TRBJ2-7
D: .
CDR3: CASSRDGNEQYF
DNA: TGCGCCAGCAGCCGGGACGGAAACGAGCAGTACTTC

V: TRBV5-1
size: once
J: TRBJ2-6
D: .
CDR3: CASSRQWSSGANVLTF
DNA: TGCGCCAGCAGCCGCCAATGGAGCTCTGGGGCCAACGTCCTGACTTTC

V: TRBV5-1
size: .
J: TRBJ2-1
D: TRBD1
CDR3: CASSLQGAPSYNEQFF
DNA: TGCGCCAGCAGCTTGCAGGGGGCCCCCTCCTACAATGAGCAGTTCTTC